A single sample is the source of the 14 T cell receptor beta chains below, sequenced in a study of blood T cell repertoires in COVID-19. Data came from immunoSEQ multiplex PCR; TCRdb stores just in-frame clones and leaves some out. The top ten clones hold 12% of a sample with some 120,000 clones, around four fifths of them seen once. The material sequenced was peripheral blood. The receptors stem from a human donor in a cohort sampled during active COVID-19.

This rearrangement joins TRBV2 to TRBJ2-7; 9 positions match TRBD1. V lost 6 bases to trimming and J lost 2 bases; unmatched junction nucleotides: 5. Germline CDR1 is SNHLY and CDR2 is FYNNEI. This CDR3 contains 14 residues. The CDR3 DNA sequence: TGTGCCAGCAGGCCCGGGACAGGGACCTACGAGCAGTACTTC. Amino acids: CASRPGTGTYEQYF.

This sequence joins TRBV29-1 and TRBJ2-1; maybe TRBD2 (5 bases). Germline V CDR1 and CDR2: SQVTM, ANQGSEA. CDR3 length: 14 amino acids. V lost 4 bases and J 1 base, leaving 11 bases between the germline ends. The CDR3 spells CSVGLSLSYNEQFF. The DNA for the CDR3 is TGCAGCGTTGGACTATCTCTGTCCTACAATGAGCAGTTCTTC.

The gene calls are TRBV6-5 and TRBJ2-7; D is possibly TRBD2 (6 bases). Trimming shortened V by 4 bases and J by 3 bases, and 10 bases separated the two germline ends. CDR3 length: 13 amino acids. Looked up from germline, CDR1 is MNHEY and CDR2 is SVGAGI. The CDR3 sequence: CASSSGTFYEQYF. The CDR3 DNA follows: TGTGCCAGCAGTTCCGGGACTTTCTACGAGCAGTACTTC.

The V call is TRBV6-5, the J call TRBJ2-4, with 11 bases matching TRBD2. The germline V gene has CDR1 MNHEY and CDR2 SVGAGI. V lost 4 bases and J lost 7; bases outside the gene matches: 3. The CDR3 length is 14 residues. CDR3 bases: TGTGCCAGCAGTTTTAGCGGGGGGGCCAACATTCAGTACTTC. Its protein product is CASSFSGGANIQYF.

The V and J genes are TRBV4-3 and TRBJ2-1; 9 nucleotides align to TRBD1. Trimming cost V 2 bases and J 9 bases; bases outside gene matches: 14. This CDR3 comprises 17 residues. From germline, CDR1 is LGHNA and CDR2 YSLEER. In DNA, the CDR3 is TGCGCCAGCAGCCAAACCCTGGGACAGGGTAGTGGAGGTGAGCAGTTCTTC. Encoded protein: CASSQTLGQGSGGEQFF.

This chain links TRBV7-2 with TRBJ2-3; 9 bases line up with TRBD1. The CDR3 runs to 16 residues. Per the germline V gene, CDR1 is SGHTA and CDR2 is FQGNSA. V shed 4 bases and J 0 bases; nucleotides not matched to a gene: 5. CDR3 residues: CASSSDTGGSTDTQYF. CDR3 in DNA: TGTGCCAGCAGCTCAGACACAGGGGGCAGCACAGATACGCAGTATTTT.

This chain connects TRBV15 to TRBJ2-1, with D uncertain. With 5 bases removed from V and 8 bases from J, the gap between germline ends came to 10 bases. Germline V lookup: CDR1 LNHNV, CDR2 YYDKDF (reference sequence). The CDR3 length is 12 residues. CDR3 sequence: CATSGRGYEQFF. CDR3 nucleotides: TGTGCCACCAGCGGTCGCGGTTATGAGCAGTTCTTC.

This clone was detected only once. The CDR3 sequence: CASSLATAGDYGYTF. Written as DNA, the CDR3 is TGTGCCAGCAGCTTAGCCACTGCAGGTGACTATGGCTACACCTTC. The rearrangement joins TRBV11-2 to TRBJ1-2; no firm D call. This CDR3 is built from 15 residues. Trimming shortened V by 1 base and J by 3 bases, and 12 bases separated the two germline ends. Germline CDR1 is SGHAT and CDR2 is FQNNGV.

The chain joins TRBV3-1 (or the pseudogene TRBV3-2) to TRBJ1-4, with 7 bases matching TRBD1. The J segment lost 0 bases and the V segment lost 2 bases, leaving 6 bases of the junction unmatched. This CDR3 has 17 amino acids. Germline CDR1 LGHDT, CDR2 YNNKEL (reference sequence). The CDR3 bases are TGTGCCAGCAGCCAATGGAGGGGGCAGGCAACTAATGAAAAACTGTTTTTT. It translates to CASSQWRGQATNEKLFF.

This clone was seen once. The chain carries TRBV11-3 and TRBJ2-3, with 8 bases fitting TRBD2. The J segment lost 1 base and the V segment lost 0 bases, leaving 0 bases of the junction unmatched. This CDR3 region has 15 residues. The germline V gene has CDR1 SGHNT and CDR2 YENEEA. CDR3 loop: CASSLDGGGTDTQYF. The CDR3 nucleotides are TGTGCCAGCAGCTTAGACGGGGGGGGCACAGATACGCAGTATTTT.

The CDR3: CASSATGNNQPQHF. CDR3 in DNA: TGTGCCAGCAGCGCGACAGGGAACAATCAGCCCCAGCATTTT. V is TRBV7-2 and J is TRBJ1-5; the match to TRBD1 covers 7 bases. From germline, CDR1 is SGHTA and CDR2 FQGNSA. The CDR3 runs 14 residues. After removal of 5 bases from V and 3 bases from J, the junction contained 4 bases not matched to a gene.

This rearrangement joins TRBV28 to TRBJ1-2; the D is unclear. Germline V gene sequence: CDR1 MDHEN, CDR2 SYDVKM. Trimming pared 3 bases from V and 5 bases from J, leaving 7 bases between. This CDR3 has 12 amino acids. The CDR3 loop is CASSFRPYGYTF. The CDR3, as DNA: TGTGCCAGCAGTTTCCGTCCGTATGGCTACACCTTC.

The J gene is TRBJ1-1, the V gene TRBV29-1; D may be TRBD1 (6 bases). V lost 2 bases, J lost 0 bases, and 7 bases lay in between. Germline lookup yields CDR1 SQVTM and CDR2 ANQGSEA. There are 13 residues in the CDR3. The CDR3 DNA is TGCAGCGTTGAAACAGGGTTGAACACTGAAGCTTTCTTT. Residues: CSVETGLNTEAFF.

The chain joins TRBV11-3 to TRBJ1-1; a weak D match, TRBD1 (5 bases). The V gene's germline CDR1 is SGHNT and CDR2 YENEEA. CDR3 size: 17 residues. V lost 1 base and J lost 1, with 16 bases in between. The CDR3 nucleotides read TGTGCCAGCAGCTTAGTCCGTCCGGGACTGCCGAACACTGAAGCTTTCTTT. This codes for CASSLVRPGLPNTEAFF. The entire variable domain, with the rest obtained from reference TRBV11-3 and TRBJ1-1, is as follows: EAGVVQSPRYKIIEKKQPVAFWCNPISGHNTLYWYLQNLGQGPELLIRYENEEAVDDSQLPKDRFSAERLKGVDSTLKIQPAELGDSAVYLCASSLVRPGLPNTEAFFGQGTRLTVV.